Listed here are 19 T cell receptor beta chains from one sample, sequenced in a study of control samples from healthy donors and cancer patients (dated by TCRdb to 2020 to 2021). The library was built by means of the immunoSEQ multiplex PCR assay. What TCRdb holds here is the immuneACCESS table cut down to in-frame rearrangements. Part of the clones is not present; checked against another copy, under half of the missing clones reflect an unresolved V gene, and the others are unexplained. For this sample the table gives 170,000 or so clones, of which roughly 94% were detected only once. The ten largest account for over 1.3% of the sample. Material for sequencing was blood. Source of these receptors: a woman aged 18-29 years in good health.

The CDR3 region has the DNA TGTGCCAGCAGCCTTTTCGACCCGGGAGGGGAGCTGTTTTTT. Translation: CASSLFDPGGELFF. The J gene is TRBJ2-2, the V gene TRBV28; weak D call: TRBD2 (5 bases). The CDR3 has 14 amino acids. Trimming removed 6 bases at V and 8 bases at J, with 16 bases between. From germline, CDR1 is MDHEN and CDR2 SYDVKM.

This chain links TRBV12-3 or TRBV12-4 with TRBJ1-2; TRBD1 aligns across 9 bases. V lost 1 base and J lost 8; bases outside the gene matches: 2. The length of the CDR3 is 13 residues. In DNA, the CDR3 is TGTGCCAGCAGTTTAGGGACAGGGGACGGCTACACCTTC. Its protein product is CASSLGTGDGYTF.

V is TRBV12-3 or TRBV12-4 and J is TRBJ1-3; TRBD1 is a possible D gene (5 bases). This CDR3 comprises 12 residues. Trimming took off 8 bases at V and 3 bases at J, with 8 bases between the two ends. CDR3 region: CASETDGNTIYF. The CDR3 region has the DNA TGTGCCAGCGAGACAGATGGAAACACCATATATTTT.

The CDR3 is CASSSGGPYGYTF. CDR3 bases: TGCGCCAGCAGCTCTGGGGGGCCCTATGGCTACACCTTC. The genes are TRBV5-1 and TRBJ1-2; D possibly corresponds to TRBD1 (6 bases). Trimming took off 3 bases at V and 4 bases at J, with 10 bases between the two ends. The CDR3 is 13 amino acids. CDR1 and CDR2 from the germline V gene are SGHRS and YFSETQ.

V is TRBV3-1 (or the pseudogene TRBV3-2) and J is TRBJ1-6; a possible D gene is TRBD1 (6 bases). The germline V gene has CDR1 LGHDT and CDR2 YNNKEL (reference sequence). The CDR3 consists of 15 residues. Deletions cut 3 bases from V and 5 bases from J, with 11 bases between. CDR3 loop: CASSHGQTHNSPLHF. The CDR3, as DNA: TGTGCCAGCAGCCATGGACAGACCCATAATTCACCCCTCCACTTT.

The chain combines TRBV7-2 with TRBJ2-1; TRBD2 agrees at 9 bases. Unmatched junction bases numbered 8, after V lost 7 bases and J lost 4 bases. Germline CDR1 reads SGHTA; CDR2 reads FQGNSA. This CDR3 is 15 amino acids long. In DNA form, the CDR3 reads TGTGCCAGCACCAATAGCGGGGGATCATACAATGAGCAGTTCTTC. This codes for CASTNSGGSYNEQFF.

The chain has TRBV12-3 or TRBV12-4 and TRBJ2-1, with a tentative D call TRBD2 (6 bases). The germline V and J ends were trimmed by 6 bases and 5 bases, with 11 bases remaining between them. This CDR3 has 13 amino acids. The CDR3 bases are TGTGCCAGCAGCGGAGGGGAGGACAATGAGCAGTTCTTC. It specifies CASSGGEDNEQFF.

This clone occurred once. J is TRBJ1-2 and V is TRBV6-2 or TRBV6-3; D unresolved. The CDR3 is 15 residues long. V lost 6 bases to trimming and J lost 4 bases, with 18 bases between them. Germline V lookup: CDR1 MNHEY, CDR2 SVGEGT. The CDR3 nucleotides are TGTGCCAGCAGCCGATCCGAGGCGGGTTTCTATGGCTACACCTTC. This sequence encodes CASSRSEAGFYGYTF.

The J gene is TRBJ2-3, the V gene TRBV6-2 or TRBV6-3; 15 nucleotides agree with TRBD2. The CDR3 has 20 residues. V shed 2 bases, J shed 1 base, and the junction held 10 bases outside the gene matches. Looked up from germline, CDR1 is MNHEY and CDR2 is SVGEGT. CDR3 sequence reads: CASSYVPGLAGGYGTDTQYF. CDR3 coding DNA: TGTGCCAGCAGTTACGTCCCGGGACTAGCGGGAGGTTACGGCACAGATACGCAGTATTTT.

The J gene is TRBJ1-3, the V gene TRBV29-1, with D unresolved. V was trimmed by 2 bases and J by 2 bases, leaving 7 bases between them. The CDR3 contains 13 residues. Looked up from germline, CDR1 is SQVTM and CDR2 is ANQGSEA. The CDR3 DNA reads as TGCAGCGTTGAACAGTTAACTGGAAACACCATATATTTT. Residues: CSVEQLTGNTIYF.

This chain uses TRBV18 with TRBJ1-2, with TRBD1 as a possible D gene (6 bases). The CDR3 has 13 amino acids. V lost 3 bases and J 6 bases, leaving 11 bases between the germline ends. CDR1 is KGHSH, CDR2 LQKENI, per germline. CDR3 bases: TGTGCCAGCTCACCCTCAAGGGGGGATGGCTACACCTTC. Its translation: CASSPSRGDGYTF. Drawing the rest from reference TRBV18 and TRBJ1-2, the complete variable domain is NAGVMQNPRHLVRRRGQEARLRCSPMKGHSHVYWYRQLPEEGLKFMVYLQKENIIDESGMPKERFSAEFPKEGPSILRIQQVVRGDSAAYFCASSPSRGDGYTFGSGTRLTVV.

The rearrangement uses TRBV6-5 and TRBJ2-7; D is possibly TRBD2 (5 bases). Germline-derived CDR1 and CDR2 are MNHEY and SVGAGI. The ends were cut back, 0 bases at V and 4 bases at J, with 13 bases in the middle. The CDR3 runs to 15 residues. In DNA, the CDR3 is TGTGCCAGCAGTTACTCACGGGGTGCTAGATACGAGCAGTACTTC. Protein: CASSYSRGARYEQYF.

The V call is TRBV10-1, the J call TRBJ2-1, with a tentative D call TRBD2 (5 bases). Between the trimmed V and J ends, which lost 0 bases and 7 bases, there was a span of 7 bases. Germline V gene lookup returns CDR1 WNHNN and CDR2 SYGVQD (reference sequence). The CDR3 has 13 amino acids. DNA of the CDR3: TGCGCCAGCAGTGAGTCCACGGGGAATGAGCAGTTCTTC. Translation: CASSESTGNEQFF.

The CDR3 coding sequence is TGTGCCACCCGAGGGGGAAACACCATATATTTT. As protein: CATRGGNTIYF. The chain employs TRBV19 and TRBJ1-3; the D is unclear. Trimming removed 10 bases at V and 4 bases at J, with 8 bases between. The germline V gene encodes CDR1 LNHDA and CDR2 SQIVND (reference sequence). The CDR3 length is 11 residues.

The chain joins TRBV27 to TRBJ1-2, with 7 bases matching TRBD1. Germline loops: CDR1 MNHEY, CDR2 SMNVEV (reference sequence). Germline trimming cut 2 bases from V and 4 bases from J; bases unmatched to any gene: 4. There are 14 residues in the CDR3. This CDR3 is CASSLRGQVYGYTF. CDR3 nucleotides: TGTGCCAGCAGTTTAAGGGGGCAAGTCTATGGCTACACCTTC.

The rearrangement joins TRBV18 to TRBJ1-1, with a tentative D call TRBD1 (6 bases). V was pared by 8 bases and J by 2 bases, with 18 bases between. From germline, CDR1 is KGHSH and CDR2 LQKENI. CDR3 size: 15 residues. For the CDR3, the DNA is TGTGCCAGCGCAGAGTTACAGGGTGGAAACACTGAAGCTTTCTTT. The encoded protein is CASAELQGGNTEAFF.

The CDR3: CASSYTWNTEAFF. The DNA of the CDR3 is TGTGCCAGCAGTTATACATGGAACACTGAAGCTTTCTTT. This chain links TRBV2 with TRBJ1-1; no reliable D call. V dropped 5 bases and J dropped 1 base, with 8 bases sitting between them. The CDR3 extends over 13 amino acids. Per the germline V gene, CDR1 is SNHLY and CDR2 is FYNNEI.

The table lists this clone with a few counts. V gene TRBV4-3 combines with J gene TRBJ1-2, with D uncertain. Germline V CDR1 and CDR2: LGHNA, YSLEER. This CDR3 has 14 residues. V was clipped by 4 bases and J by 8 bases, with 17 bases between them. CDR3 in amino acids: CASSLYPEPVGYTF. CDR3 nucleotides: TGCGCCAGCAGCCTCTATCCGGAACCAGTCGGCTACACCTTC.

This chain connects TRBV10-3 to TRBJ1-5; D is ambiguous. The V and J ends lost 11 bases and 7 bases respectively, with 9 bases between them. The germline gives CDR1 ENHRY, CDR2 SYGVKD. This CDR3 has 10 amino acids. The CDR3 sequence: CAGKQQPQHF. DNA for the CDR3: TGTGCCGGAAAACAACAGCCCCAGCATTTT.